The 20 T cell receptor beta chains listed next were all sequenced from one sample in a study of CD8 T cells in Susac syndrome (dated by TCRdb to 2018 to 2020). The library was generated by the immunoSEQ multiplex PCR assay. RNA was extracted using the RNeasy kit, and roughly 0.5 to 1 ug of the RNA was reverse transcribed with random hexamers. TCRdb itself trimmed the public reads at Q25 with fastp, ran MiXCR and retained productive beta chains. Each CDR3 protein gets just one entry, which takes the most common genes and DNA from the rows behind it. Within this sample are some 260,000 distinct CDR3 sequences, with 70% to 90% of them counted one time only. The ten biggest clones cover about 0.11% of the sample. The sample was CD8+ T cells from PBMCs. These receptors came from a human donor with multiple sclerosis.

This sequence joins TRBV7-9 and TRBJ2-1; 11 bases are a match to TRBD2. V shed 6 bases, J shed 6 bases, and the junction held 13 bases outside the gene matches. Looked up from germline, CDR1 is SEHNR and CDR2 is FQNEAQ (reference sequence). CDR3 length: 17 amino acids. The CDR3 region has the DNA TGTGCCAGCAGGCACACTAGCGGGAGTAGGAGGGGCAATGAGCAGTTCTTC. It encodes CASRHTSGSRRGNEQFF.

V is TRBV5-1 and J is TRBJ2-1, with 7 bases matching TRBD2. CDR1 and CDR2 (germline): SGHRS, YFSETQ. This CDR3 contains 16 residues. Trimming removed 0 bases from V and 5 bases from J; junction bases left unmatched: 8. The chain's CDR3 is CASSLVGGRADNEQFF. The DNA of the CDR3 is TGCGCCAGCAGCTTGGTAGGAGGGAGGGCCGACAATGAGCAGTTCTTC.

This chain uses TRBV3-1 with TRBJ2-1; D gene uncertain. This CDR3 region has 13 residues. With 1 base removed from V and 6 bases from J, the gap between germline ends came to 7 bases. Germline values: CDR1 LGHDT, CDR2 YNNKEL (reference sequence). CDR3 sequence reads: CASSQGQGNEQFF. CDR3 in DNA: TGTGCCAGCAGCCAAGGGCAAGGCAATGAGCAGTTCTTC.

Of note for this clonotype: The germline gene is not matched at one end of the junction; a read error may be the cause. As DNA, the CDR3 is TGCGCCAGCAGCCAATATGACACTAACACTGAAGCTCTCTTT. It yields the protein CASSQYDTNTEALF. The chain combines TRBV4-1 with TRBJ1-1; D remains ambiguous. The germline V gene has CDR1 MGHRA and CDR2 YSYEKL. The CDR3 sequence is 14 residues long.

This chain links TRBV5-1 with TRBJ2-6; D possibly corresponds to TRBD1 (5 bases). Trimming removed 2 bases from V and 4 bases from J, with 10 bases in between. Per the germline V gene, CDR1 is SGHRS and CDR2 is YFSETQ. The CDR3 is made up of 15 amino acids. CDR3 sequence reads: CASSFRVKGANVLTF. Written as DNA, the CDR3 is TGCGCCAGCAGCTTCAGGGTAAAAGGGGCCAACGTCCTGACTTTC.

V gene TRBV7-9 combines with J gene TRBJ2-1; 10 nucleotides agree with TRBD2. This CDR3 comprises 18 residues. V gave up 2 bases and J gave up 9 bases; unmatched junction bases: 16. Germline lookup yields CDR1 SEHNR and CDR2 FQNEAQ (reference sequence). The CDR3 here is CASSLPQKLLAGVFEQFF. The DNA for the CDR3 is TGTGCCAGCAGCTTACCGCAGAAGCTGCTAGCGGGAGTGTTTGAGCAGTTCTTC.

This chain connects TRBV10-1 to TRBJ2-3; 10 bases match TRBD2. Germline V gene sequence: CDR1 WNHNN, CDR2 SYGVQD (reference sequence). This CDR3 contains 17 residues. Losses at the gene ends were 3 bases for V and 4 bases for J; bases not matched to a gene: 10. The DNA for the CDR3 is TGCGCCAGCAGTGACTTCGACCCAGCGGGAGGGGCAGATACGCAGTATTTT. Its translation: CASSDFDPAGGADTQYF.

This chain uses TRBV4-1 with TRBJ2-2; 8 nucleotides line up with TRBD1. Losses at the gene ends were 5 bases for V and 6 bases for J; bases not matched to a gene: 5. The CDR3 contains 14 residues. Germline values: CDR1 MGHRA, CDR2 YSYEKL. Written as DNA, the CDR3 is TGCGCCAGCAGCTTCAGGGGGCCAGCCGGGGAGCTGTTTTTT. Its translation is CASSFRGPAGELFF.

The rearrangement joins TRBV30 to TRBJ2-5; 7 bases are shared with TRBD2. The CDR3 spans 18 residues. Per germline, CDR1 GTSNPN and CDR2 SVGIG (reference sequence). V lost 0 bases, J lost 2 bases, and 15 bases stayed unmatched. The CDR3 coding sequence is TGTGCCTGGAGTGTAGGGCCCCCGATTAGCGGGTTTCAAGAGACCCAGTACTTC. This translates into CAWSVGPPISGFQETQYF. Together with reference TRBV30 and TRBJ2-5, the CDR3 gives the full variable domain: SQTIHQWPATLVQPVGSPLSLECTVEGTSNPNLYWYRQAAGRGLQLLFYSVGIGQISSEVPQNLSASRPQDRQFILSSKKLLLSDSGFYLCAWSVGPPISGFQETQYFGPGTRLLVL.

The chain is built from TRBV27 and TRBJ1-1; the D is unclear. CDR1 MNHEY and CDR2 SMNVEV come from the germline V gene (reference sequence). The V gene lost 2 bases and the J gene lost 4 bases, with 11 bases spanning the gap. CDR3 length equals 14 residues. The CDR3 DNA reads as TGTGCCAGCAGTTTAACCGGGTCGAGCACTGAAGCTTTCTTT. It specifies CASSLTGSSTEAFF.

The chain recombines TRBV24-1 with TRBJ2-2; 9 positions agree with TRBD1. Trimming cost V 5 bases and J 5 bases; bases outside gene matches: 11. Germline values: CDR1 KGHDR, CDR2 SFDVKD. The CDR3 extends over 17 amino acids. The chain's CDR3 is CATSGLTGTGWTGELFF. The CDR3 DNA sequence: TGTGCCACCAGTGGCCTGACCGGGACAGGGTGGACCGGGGAGCTGTTTTTT.

J is TRBJ1-2 and V is TRBV28, with 12 bases matching TRBD1. CDR1 is MDHEN, CDR2 SYDVKM, per germline. V trimming: 9 bases; J trimming: 6 bases; junction bases outside the gene matches: 14. The CDR3 totals 16 residues. This CDR3 reads CASRGTGGALRHGYTF. The CDR3 nucleotides read TGTGCCAGTAGGGGGACAGGGGGCGCGTTAAGGCATGGCTACACCTTC.

This clonotype was observed a few times. The chain recombines TRBV7-8 with TRBJ2-1; 11 positions match TRBD2. Germline V gives CDR1 SGHVS, CDR2 FQNEAQ. The ends lost 0 bases at V and 7 bases at J; junction bases unmatched: 14. The CDR3 consists of 19 residues. DNA of the CDR3: TGTGCCAGCAGCTTAGCCTCTCGACTAGCGGGGTGGAATGAGAATGAGCAGTTCTTC. Amino acids: CASSLASRLAGWNENEQFF.

The chain carries TRBV11-2 and TRBJ2-1; 8 nucleotides agree with TRBD2. V dropped 3 bases and J dropped 2; count of bases not matched to a gene: 12. CDR1 is SGHAT and CDR2 is FQNNGV in the germline V gene. The length of the CDR3 is 18 residues. In nucleotides, the CDR3 is TGTGCCAGCAGCTTCCCCGGGAGGGTTCAGAACGCCTACAATGAGCAGTTCTTC. It specifies CASSFPGRVQNAYNEQFF.

For the CDR3, the DNA is TGTGCCAGCAGTTACGGTGAGAGCTCCTACGAGCAGTACTTC. Residues: CASSYGESSYEQYF. The V gene is TRBV6-5, the J gene TRBJ2-7, with unresolved D. Per the germline V gene, CDR1 is MNHEY and CDR2 is SVGAGI. V was trimmed by 2 bases and J by 0 bases, leaving 8 bases between them. CDR3 size: 14 residues.

As DNA, the CDR3 is TGTGCCAGCAGTGTAATAGAGGATGTTCCAACTAATGAAAAACTGTTTTTT. Amino acids: CASSVIEDVPTNEKLFF. This chain connects TRBV28 to TRBJ1-4; D gene unclear. The length of the CDR3 is 17 residues. CDR1 MDHEN and CDR2 SYDVKM come from the germline V gene. V shed 5 bases and J shed 0 bases, with 16 bases lying between them.

V gene TRBV10-1 combines with J gene TRBJ2-7; D possibly matches TRBD1 or TRBD2 (6 bases each). Trimming removed 6 bases at V and 7 bases at J, with 19 bases between. CDR3 length equals 14 residues. Germline V gene sequence: CDR1 WNHNN, CDR2 SYGVQD (reference sequence). This CDR3 reads CASSQPGGRREQYF. The CDR3 region has the DNA TGCGCCAGCAGCCAACCTGGGGGGCGCAGGGAGCAGTACTTC.

Turning to this clonotype: One end of the junction is discordant with germline, which a read error may explain. The V gene is TRBV4-1, the J gene TRBJ2-7; 10 bases map to TRBD1. CDR1 and CDR2 from the germline V gene are MGHRA and YSYEKL. The CDR3 is 14 amino acids. This chain's CDR3 is CASSRGTGEFEQYF. The CDR3 DNA reads TGCGCTAGCAGCCGAGGGACAGGGGAGTTCGAGCAGTACTTC.

This chain connects TRBV7-9 to TRBJ2-5, with 11 bases that match TRBD2. The junction had 11 bases not matched to a gene; V was cut back by 8 bases and J by 6 bases. This CDR3 is built from 15 residues. Germline V CDR1 and CDR2: SEHNR, FQNEAQ (reference sequence). The CDR3 loop reads CASVTLAGGEKTQYF. For the CDR3, the DNA is TGTGCCAGCGTCACTCTAGCGGGAGGAGAAAAGACCCAGTACTTC.

In DNA, the CDR3 is TGTGCCAGCAGCTTAGGCCTTGGTCAGCCCCAGCATTTT. Encoded protein: CASSLGLGQPQHF. The rearrangement links TRBV13 to TRBJ1-5; unclear D gene. The CDR3 loop spans 13 amino acids. Trimming took off 0 bases at V and 6 bases at J, with 6 bases between the two ends. The germline gives CDR1 PRHDT, CDR2 FYEKMQ (reference sequence).